This TCR beta chain came from a study of Japanese encephalitis immunity and Zika vaccine responses (TCRdb year 2021). With regard to the full study: Included participants received three 5.0 ug doses of alum-adjuvanted ZPIV at weeks 0, 4 and 28. A two-dose regimen of JEV vaccine (IXIARO), with doses given 28 days apart, was administered to around 11 participants two to three months before the first ZPIV dose. Before ZPIV, about a dozen participants were given one dose of YFV vaccine (YF-VAX), while eight or nine participants were flavivirus-naive. A handful of representative participants from each pre-vaccination group were selected for TCR sequencing, using samples from week 0 (after pre-vaccination and before ZPIV) and week 52. TCR repertoires from three flavivirus-naive individuals were additionally analyzed at weeks 2, 6 and 52 after the start of ZPIV vaccination. For stimulation, either ZIKV structural-protein peptide pools divided into flavivirus-conserved and non-conserved sets were used, or JEV or YFV peptides matching the pre-vaccination. The ZIKV peptides, 15-mers that overlapped by 11 residues, were chosen for containing NetMHCpan/NetMHCII-predicted epitopes with affinity below 50 nM. The study tested whether prior Japanese encephalitis virus (JEV) or yellow fever virus (YFV) vaccination shaped CD4 T cell responses to the Zika vaccine.

The investigation overall reported the following: Repertoire similarity across time-points and stimulations was higher in JEV-pre-vaccinated donors than in YFV-pre-vaccinated donors, indicating more clonotypes shared between ZIKV and JEV stimulation. The analysis covered only a subset of trial participants who had three doses and adequate samples, rather than the whole vaccinated cohort. In JEV-pre-vaccinated donors, the repertoire richness of CD4 T cells responding to conserved ZIKV epitopes decreased significantly after ZPIV. Sample size limitations prevented peptide-pool deconvolution, so the individual peptides driving cross-reactive responses were not identified. Samples clustered by participant with no similarity between individuals, suggesting no public TCRs were detected. Only a few individuals showed CD8 T cell responses to ZIKV peptide pools, and those responses were very low in magnitude.

The library was obtained by 5' RACE. Before sequencing, the TCRbeta libraries were pooled in proportion to the number of cells sorted for each library. Total RNA from sorted cells was extracted with RNAzol RT, and cDNA was made with an oligo(dT) primer and a template-switching oligo. The TCRbeta V-CDR3-J region was amplified by PCR with Kapa HiFi between a SMARTer oligo primer and a TCRbeta constant-region primer. Illumina adaptors and sample-specific index barcodes were added in a second PCR, followed by HighPrep bead cleanup and Bioanalyzer confirmation of a band of roughly 650 bp. Libraries were sequenced on an Illumina MiSeq with 2x151 bp paired-end reads. Per the original workflow: Reads were demultiplexed with an in-house Java program, and MiXCR assigned TCRbeta annotations and counted clonotypes. To assess repertoire overlap, Morisita-Horn indices from the R package vegan were used, along with UPGMA clustering and Circos plots of recurring clonotypes. Shannon diversity and richness were normalized to the highest possible value given the input cell numbers, yielding values from 0 to 1. MUSCLE was used to align CDR3beta sequences, SeqinR to compute distances, and R to plot multidimensional scaling. Starting from the raw public reads, TCRdb applied fastp trimming at Q25, assembled clones with MiXCR and retained in-frame beta chains. Every CDR3 protein is listed once, alongside the most common genes and DNA of its rows. The V and J calls and clone size come from TCRdb's table, not from the authors' own analysis. The sample table records about 1,600 distinct CDR3 sequences; 5.5% to 6.5% of these occur just once. The ten largest clones add up to roughly 30% of the sample.

PBMCs were labeled with CellTrace CFSE and cultured for approximately 6 days in RPMI with roughly 8% human serum plus peptide pools at 0.9 to 1 ug/mL each. On a BD FACSAria, proliferating CD4 T cells were sorted without fixation as live CD56-CD19-CD16-CD3+CD4+ CFSE-low cells. The enrolled adults were healthy and tested seronegative for ZIKV, JEV, YFV, DENV and WNV on microneutralization screening. The samples were drawn from a phase 1 trial of an alum-adjuvanted Zika purified-inactivated virus (ZPIV) vaccine that was randomized, double-blinded and placebo-controlled. Peripheral blood mononuclear cells were isolated using a standard procedure and then kept frozen in liquid nitrogen until they were used. Trimming costs V 2 bases and J 5 bases, and their ends lie 12 bases apart. From its cysteine to its phenylalanine, the CDR3 spans 14 amino acids. Kept here is only the CDR3 DNA, which spans 42 bases and is read in frame from base 1.

Concerning this clonotype: No much larger clonotype is one base removed from it; base qualities were not supplied.

The chain is assembled from TRBV12-3 or TRBV12-4 and TRBJ1-1; the D gene is possibly TRBD1, with 6 bases matching. The sequencing used antigen-activated CD4+ T cells from blood, cultured, collected during a Zika inactivated vaccine study. This receptor was obtained from an adult woman who received an inactivated Zika virus vaccine. The CDR3 protein is CASSLRGKGTEAFF. The DNA reads as follows: TGTGCCAGCAGTTTAAGGGGGAAGGGGACTGAAGCTTTCTTT.